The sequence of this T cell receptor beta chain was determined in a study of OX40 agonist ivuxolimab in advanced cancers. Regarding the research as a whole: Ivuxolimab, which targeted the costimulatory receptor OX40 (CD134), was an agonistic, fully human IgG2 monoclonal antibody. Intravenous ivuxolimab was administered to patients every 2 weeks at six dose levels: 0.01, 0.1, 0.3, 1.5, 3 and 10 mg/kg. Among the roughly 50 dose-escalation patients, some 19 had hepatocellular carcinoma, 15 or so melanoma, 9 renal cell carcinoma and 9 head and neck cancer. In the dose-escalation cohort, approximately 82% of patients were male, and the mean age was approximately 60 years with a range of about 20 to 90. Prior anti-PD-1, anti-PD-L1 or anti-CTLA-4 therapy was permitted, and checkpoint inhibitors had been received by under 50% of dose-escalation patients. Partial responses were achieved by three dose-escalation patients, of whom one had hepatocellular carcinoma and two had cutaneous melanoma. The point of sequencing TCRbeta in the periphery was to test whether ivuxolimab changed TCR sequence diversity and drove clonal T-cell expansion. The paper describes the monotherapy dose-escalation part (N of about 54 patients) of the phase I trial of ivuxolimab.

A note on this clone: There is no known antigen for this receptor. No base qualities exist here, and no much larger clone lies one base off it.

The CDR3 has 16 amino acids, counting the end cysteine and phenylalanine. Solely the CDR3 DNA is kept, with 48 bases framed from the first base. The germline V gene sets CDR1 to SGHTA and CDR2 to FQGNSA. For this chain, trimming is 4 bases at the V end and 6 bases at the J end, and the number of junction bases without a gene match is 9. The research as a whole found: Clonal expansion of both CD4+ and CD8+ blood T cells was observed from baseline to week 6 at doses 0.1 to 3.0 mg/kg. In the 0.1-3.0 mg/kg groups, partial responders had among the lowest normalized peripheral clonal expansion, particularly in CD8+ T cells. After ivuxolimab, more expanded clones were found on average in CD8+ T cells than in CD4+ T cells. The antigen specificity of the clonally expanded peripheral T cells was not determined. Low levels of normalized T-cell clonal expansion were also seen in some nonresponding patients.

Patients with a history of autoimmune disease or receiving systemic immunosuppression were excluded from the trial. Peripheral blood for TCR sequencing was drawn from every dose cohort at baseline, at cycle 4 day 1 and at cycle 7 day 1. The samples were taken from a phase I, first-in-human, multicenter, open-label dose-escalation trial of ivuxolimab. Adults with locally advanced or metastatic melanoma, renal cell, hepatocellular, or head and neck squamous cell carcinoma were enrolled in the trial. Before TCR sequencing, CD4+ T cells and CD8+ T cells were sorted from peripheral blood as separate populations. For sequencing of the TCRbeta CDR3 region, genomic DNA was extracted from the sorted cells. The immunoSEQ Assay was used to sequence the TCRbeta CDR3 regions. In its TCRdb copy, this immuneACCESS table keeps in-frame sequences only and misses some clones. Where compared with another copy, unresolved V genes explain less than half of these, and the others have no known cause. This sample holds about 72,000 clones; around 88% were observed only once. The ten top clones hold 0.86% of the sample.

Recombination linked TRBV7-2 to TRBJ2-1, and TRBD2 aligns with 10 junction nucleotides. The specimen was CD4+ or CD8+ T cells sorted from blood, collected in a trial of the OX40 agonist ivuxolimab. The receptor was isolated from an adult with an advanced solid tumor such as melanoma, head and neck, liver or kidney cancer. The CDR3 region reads CASSSYGLAVFNEQFF. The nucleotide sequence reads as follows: TGTGCCAGCAGCTCATACGGACTAGCGGTATTCAATGAGCAGTTCTTC. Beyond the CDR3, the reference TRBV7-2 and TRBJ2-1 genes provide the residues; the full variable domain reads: GAGVSQSPSNKVTEKGKDVELRCDPISGHTALYWYRQSLGQGLEFLIYFQGNSAPDKSGLPSDRFSAERTGGSVSTLTIQRTQQEDSAVYLCASSSYGLAVFNEQFFGPGTRLTVL.